A selection of T cell receptor beta chains follows, all from one sample in a study of blood T cell repertoires in COVID-19. The protocol was immunoSEQ multiplex PCR, while the TCRdb copy is restricted to in-frame clones and leaves out a portion. The sample records tens of thousands of clones, roughly 90% being singletons. The sample consisted of peripheral blood. These receptors were obtained from a man aged 60 to 75 with active COVID-19. Both conserved end residues are part of each CDR3. Each record gives: clone size, D gene, J gene, V gene, CDR3 DNA, CDR3 protein. A D gene is named only where the DNA matches it firmly. Expanded clones get a size class; other rows say once, few or many, or leave the size out.

>-|TRBD1|TRBJ2-3|TRBV6-5
TGTGCCAGCAGTTACCATCGACAGGGGAAAGATACGCAGTATTTT
CASSYHRQGKDTQYF
>-|-|TRBJ2-3|TRBV25-1
TGTGCCAGCAGTGAAAGCGCAGATACGCAGTATTTT
CASSESADTQYF
>-|TRBD1|TRBJ2-3|TRBV5-4
TGTGCCAGCAGCTCCGGGACAGGAGATGATACGCAGTATTTT
CASSSGTGDDTQYF
>-|-|TRBJ2-4|TRBV2
TGTGCCAGCAGTGTTTCGCAGGGGTTTAAAAACATTCAGTACTTC
CASSVSQGFKNIQYF
>once|TRBD2|TRBJ2-7|TRBV10-2
TGCGCCAGCAGAGCCGGGACTAGCGGGAGGGCCAGATTTAGCGAGCAGTACTTC
CASRAGTSGRARFSEQYF
>-|-|TRBJ1-6|TRBV19
TGTGCCAGTAGTATATCAAGCCTCCAGGGAATCCCCTACTATAATTCACCCCTCCACTTT
CASSISSLQGIPYYNSPLHF
>-|-|TRBJ2-5|TRBV19
TGTGCCACCGGGGAGCGGAAAGAGACCCAGTACTTC
CATGERKETQYF
>few|-|TRBJ2-7|TRBV6-2/TRBV6-3
TGTGCCAGCAGTTCTCTCTCGACAGTTACCTACGAGCAGTACTTC
CASSSLSTVTYEQYF
>-|-|TRBJ2-1|TRBV9
TGTGCCAGCAGCGTAGCCTACAGCTACAATGAGCAGTTCTTC
CASSVAYSYNEQFF
>-|TRBD2|TRBJ2-2|TRBV5-5
TGTGCCAGCAGCCAGGGACTAGCGGGGGGGAACACCGGGGAGCTGTTTTTT
CASSQGLAGGNTGELFF
>-|-|TRBJ2-7|TRBV5-1
TGCGCCAGCAGCTTGGCCCAGCGGAGGCCCTACGAGCAGTACTTC
CASSLAQRRPYEQYF
>-|-|TRBJ2-7|TRBV5-6
TGTGCCAGCGTTACCTGGGGCAGCTCCTACGAGCAGTACTTC
CASVTWGSSYEQYF
>-|TRBD2|TRBJ2-5|TRBV7-9
TGTGCCAGCAGCTTAGGTCTAGCGGGAGCGGAGACCCAGTACTTC
CASSLGLAGAETQYF
>-|-|TRBJ1-1|TRBV2
TGTGCCAGCAGTGATGCAGGGGCCCCGGGCGCTTTCTTT
CASSDAGAPGAFF
>-|TRBD1|TRBJ1-5|TRBV18
TGTGCCAGCTCACCCATGGACAGGTCCAATCAGCCCCAGCATTTT
CASSPMDRSNQPQHF
>-|-|TRBJ1-2|TRBV10-3
TGTGCCATCAGTGAGGGGGGCAGGGTATATGGCTACACCTTC
CAISEGGRVYGYTF
>-|-|TRBJ2-4|TRBV6-5
TGTGCCAGCAGGGACGGGACACTTATTCAGTACTTC
CASRDGTLIQYF
>-|-|TRBJ1-2|TRBV7-2
TGTGCCAGCAGCGCACAGGCCAACTATGGCTACACCTTC
CASSAQANYGYTF
>-|TRBD1|TRBJ1-2|TRBV3-1/TRBV3-2
TGTGCCAGCAGCCCCCGGGGCAGGGGGAATGGCTACACCTTC
CASSPRGRGNGYTF
>few|TRBD2|TRBJ2-7|TRBV30
TGTGCCTGGAGTGTAATTTCGGCTAAGTCTAGCGGGTTCTCCTACGAGCAGTACTTC
CAWSVISAKSSGFSYEQYF
>-|TRBD2|TRBJ2-1|TRBV5-1
TGCGCCAGCAGCTCCGAGAGCGGGACGAACCACAATGAGCAGTTCTTC
CASSSESGTNHNEQFF
>-|TRBD1|TRBJ2-5|TRBV18
TGTGCCAGCTCACTATTCAGGGGACAGGACCAAGAGACCCAGTACTTC
CASSLFRGQDQETQYF
>-|TRBD1|TRBJ2-7|TRBV10-3
TGTGCCACGAAAGGGACAGGGCCCTACGAGCAGTACTTC
CATKGTGPYEQYF
>once|-|TRBJ1-1|TRBV7-6
TGTGCCAGCAGCGCGACACGGAACACTGAAGCTTTCTTT
CASSATRNTEAFF
>-|-|TRBJ2-1|TRBV7-2
TGTGCCACTCAGGTTCAGCACGGTAATGAGCAGTTCTTC
CATQVQHGNEQFF
>-|TRBD1|TRBJ2-7|TRBV7-6
TGTGCCAGCAGCCCGGGACAGGGGGTATACGAGCAGTACTTC
CASSPGQGVYEQYF
>-|TRBD2|TRBJ2-1|TRBV4-1
TGCGCCAGCAGCCAACCTCTAGCGGGAGGAGGCAATGAGCAGTTCTTC
CASSQPLAGGGNEQFF
>-|TRBD1|TRBJ1-2|TRBV10-3
TGTGCCATCAGTTCCGGGACAGGGTACTATGGCTACACCTTC
CAISSGTGYYGYTF
>-|-|TRBJ2-1|TRBV29-1
TGCAGCGTTGAAGGTAGTGAGCACTTTACCTCCTACAATGAGCAGTTCTTC
CSVEGSEHFTSYNEQFF
>-|-|TRBJ2-1|TRBV3-1/TRBV3-2
TGTGCCAGCAGCCAAGAAACCCCGGGGAATGAGCAGTTCTTC
CASSQETPGNEQFF
>-|TRBD2|TRBJ2-2|TRBV3-1/TRBV3-2
TGTGCCAGCAGCCAAGACCGCGGACTAGCGGGAATGGGAACCGGGGAGCTGTTTTTT
CASSQDRGLAGMGTGELFF
>few|-|TRBJ1-4|TRBV5-6
TGTGCCAGCAGTCCCTGGAGTCGAGGAAAACTGTTTTTT
CASSPWSRGKLFF
>-|-|TRBJ1-2|TRBV29-1
TGCAGCGTTGAAGATGCCGACAATTTTTATGGCTACACCTTC
CSVEDADNFYGYTF
>-|-|TRBJ2-1|TRBV4-1
TGCGCCAGCACCAAACAGTCAACAGGGAAGGGCTACAATGAGCAGTTCTTC
CASTKQSTGKGYNEQFF
>-|TRBD1|TRBJ1-5|TRBV5-6
TGTGCCAGCAGCTGGGGACAGGGGAATCAGCCCCAGCATTTT
CASSWGQGNQPQHF
>-|-|TRBJ1-1|TRBV28
TGTGCCAGCAGTTTATGGGGGGGTCACACTGAAGCTTTCTTT
CASSLWGGHTEAFF
>once|-|TRBJ2-3|TRBV24-1
TGTGCCACCAGTGATTTCGGGAGTGGCACAGATACGCAGTATTTT
CATSDFGSGTDTQYF